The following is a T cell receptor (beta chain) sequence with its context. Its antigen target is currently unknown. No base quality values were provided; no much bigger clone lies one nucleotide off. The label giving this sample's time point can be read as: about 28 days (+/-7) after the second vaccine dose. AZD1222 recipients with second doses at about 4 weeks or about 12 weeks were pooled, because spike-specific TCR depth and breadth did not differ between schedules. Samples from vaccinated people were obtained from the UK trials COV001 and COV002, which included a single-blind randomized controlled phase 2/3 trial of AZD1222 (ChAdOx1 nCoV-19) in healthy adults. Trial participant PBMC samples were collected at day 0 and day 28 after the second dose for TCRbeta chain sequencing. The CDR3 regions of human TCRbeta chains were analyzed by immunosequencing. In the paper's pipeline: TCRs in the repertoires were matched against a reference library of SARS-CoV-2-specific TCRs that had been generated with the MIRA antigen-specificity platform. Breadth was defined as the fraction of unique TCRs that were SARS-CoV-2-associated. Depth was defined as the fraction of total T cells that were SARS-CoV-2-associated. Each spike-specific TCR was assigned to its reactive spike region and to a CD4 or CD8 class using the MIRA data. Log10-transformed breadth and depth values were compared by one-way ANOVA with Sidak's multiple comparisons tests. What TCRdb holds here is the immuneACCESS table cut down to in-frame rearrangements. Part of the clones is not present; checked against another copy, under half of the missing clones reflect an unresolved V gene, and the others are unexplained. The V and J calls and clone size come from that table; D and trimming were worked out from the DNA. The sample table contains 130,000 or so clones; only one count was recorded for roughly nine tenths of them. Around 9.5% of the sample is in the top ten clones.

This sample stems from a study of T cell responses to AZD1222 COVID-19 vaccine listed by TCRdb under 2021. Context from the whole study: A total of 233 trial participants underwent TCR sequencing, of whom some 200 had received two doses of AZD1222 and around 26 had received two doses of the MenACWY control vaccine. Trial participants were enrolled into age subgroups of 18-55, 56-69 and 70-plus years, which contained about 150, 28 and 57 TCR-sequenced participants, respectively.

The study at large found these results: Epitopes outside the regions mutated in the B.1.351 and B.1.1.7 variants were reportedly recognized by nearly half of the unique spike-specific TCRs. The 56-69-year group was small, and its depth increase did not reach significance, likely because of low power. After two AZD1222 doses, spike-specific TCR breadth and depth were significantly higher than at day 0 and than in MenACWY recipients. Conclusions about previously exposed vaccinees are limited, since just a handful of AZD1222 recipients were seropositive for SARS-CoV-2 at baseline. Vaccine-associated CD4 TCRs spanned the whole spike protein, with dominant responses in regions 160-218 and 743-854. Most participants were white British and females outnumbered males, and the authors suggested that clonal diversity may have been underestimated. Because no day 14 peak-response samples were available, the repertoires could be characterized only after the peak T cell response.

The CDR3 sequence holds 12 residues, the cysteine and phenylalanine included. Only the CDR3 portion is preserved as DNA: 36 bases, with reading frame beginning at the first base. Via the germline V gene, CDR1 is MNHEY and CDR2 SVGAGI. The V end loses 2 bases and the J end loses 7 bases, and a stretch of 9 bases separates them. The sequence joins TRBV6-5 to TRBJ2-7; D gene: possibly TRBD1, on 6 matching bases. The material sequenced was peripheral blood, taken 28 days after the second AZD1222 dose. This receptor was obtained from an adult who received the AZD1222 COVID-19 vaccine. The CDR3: CASSYLGQEQYF. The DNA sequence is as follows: TGTGCCAGCAGTTACCTCGGACAGGAGCAGTACTTC.